These 5 T cell receptor beta chains share one sample of origin, sequenced in a study of T cell responses to AZD1222 COVID-19 vaccine. Sequencing used immunoSEQ multiplex PCR; TCRdb keeps in-frame clones, though not all of them. In the table there are over 150,000 clones, 88% of which are singletons. The sequenced sample was peripheral blood, obtained 28 days after the second AZD1222 dose. These receptor sequences come from an adult who received the AZD1222 COVID-19 vaccine.

V gene TRBV11-2 combines with J gene TRBJ1-6; 9 bases map to TRBD1. The CDR3 spans 14 residues. Germline V gene lookup returns CDR1 SGHAT and CDR2 FQNNGV. The ends lost 3 bases at V and 9 bases at J; junction bases unmatched: 3. In nucleotides, the CDR3 is TGTGCCAGCAGCTTGACAGGGGGGATTTCACCCCTCCACTTT. As protein: CASSLTGGISPLHF. Using reference TRBV11-2 and TRBJ1-6 for the parts outside the CDR3, the full variable domain is EAGVAQSPRYKIIEKRQSVAFWCNPISGHATLYWYQQILGQGPKLLIQFQNNGVVDDSQLPKDRFSAERLKGVDSTLKIQPAKLEDSAVYLCASSLTGGISPLHFGNGTRLTVT.

Comments on this clone: At one end the junction does not follow the germline gene, possibly because of a read error. The chain has TRBV7-7 and TRBJ2-3; 12 bases match TRBD2. The CDR3 is 16 amino acids. Germline values: CDR1 SSHAT, CDR2 FNYEAQ (reference sequence). CDR3 in DNA: TGTGCTAGCAGCCGTGAACTAGCGGGGGGTACAGATACGCAGTATTTT. Protein product: CASSRELAGGTDTQYF.

V gene TRBV12-3 or TRBV12-4 combines with J gene TRBJ2-2; 7 nucleotides match TRBD1. CDR3 length equals 12 residues. V was clipped by 6 bases and J by 6 bases; unmatched bases: 1. The CDR3 sequence is CASRTGSGELFF. The CDR3 region has the DNA TGTGCCAGCAGGACAGGGTCCGGGGAGCTGTTTTTT.

This clone was seen a handful of times. This chain uses TRBV5-1 with TRBJ1-4; weak D call: TRBD1 (6 bases). In germline, CDR1 is SGHRS, CDR2 YFSETQ. The CDR3 contains 16 residues. Trimming left V 4 bases short and J 0 bases short, with 13 bases between. CDR3 amino acids: CASSPTGYATNEKLFF. The CDR3 DNA sequence: TGCGCCAGCAGCCCAACAGGGTACGCAACTAATGAAAAACTGTTTTTT.

The chain couples TRBV9 to TRBJ2-2; TRBD1 might be the D (6 bases). This CDR3 contains 15 residues. V lost 6 bases to trimming and J lost 6 bases, with 18 bases between them. CDR1 is SGDLS and CDR2 is YYNGEE in the germline V gene. The DNA of the CDR3 is TGTGCCAGCAACAGGGCGCTAAATGGGGCCGGGGAGCTGTTTTTT. Amino acids: CASNRALNGAGELFF.